One sample yielded the 17 T cell receptor beta chains listed below, sequenced in a study of human T cells and chemical hapten exposure. The time point was: patch test 2, 6 weeks after DPC sensitization. Treatment defined: therapeutic diphenylcyclopropenone sensitization with weekly scalp DPC. Each CDR3 protein gets one entry after TCRdb re-called the RACE reads with MiXCR. The sample has fewer than 95,000 distinct CDR3 sequences, approximately 11% seen once. The sample in question was whole blood, obtained in connection with sensitization to the hapten diphenylcyclopropenone (DPC). Every receptor here comes from a man aged 35 to 55 with alopecia areata. Some clones in this sample may be carry-over from other donors' samples.

In its sample, this clonotype was seen a few times. The chain recombines TRBV7-8 with TRBJ1-4, with D maybe TRBD1 (5 bases). Looked up from germline, CDR1 is SGHVS and CDR2 is FQNEAQ. The CDR3 runs 13 residues. The germline V and J ends were trimmed by 5 bases and 11 bases, with 15 bases remaining between them. The chain's CDR3 is CASSIGRGEKLFF. The CDR3 bases are TGTGCCAGCAGCATTGGACGGGGGGAGAAACTGTTTTTT.

Ten or more counts support this clonotype. The chain is built from TRBV29-1 and TRBJ1-2; perhaps TRBD1 as D (5 bases). CDR1 and CDR2 from the germline V gene are SQVTM and ANQGSEA. The CDR3 sequence is 13 residues long. V shed 7 bases and J shed 3 bases, with 15 bases lying between them. The CDR3 loop reads CSALDTNYYGYTF. CDR3 in DNA: TGCAGCGCCTTGGACACTAACTACTATGGCTACACCTTC.

The chain has TRBV19 and TRBJ2-3; D uncertain. The V end was cut by 3 bases, the J end by 3 bases, with 10 bases between. The V gene's germline CDR1 is LNHDA and CDR2 SQIVND (reference sequence). The CDR3 is 14 amino acids. The DNA of the CDR3 is TGTGCCAGTAGTATGGCGGTGAGAACAGATACGCAGTATTTT. Amino acid sequence: CASSMAVRTDTQYF.

This clonotype was seen a few times. This chain connects TRBV7-8 to TRBJ2-2, with D perhaps TRBD2 (6 bases). The germline CDR1 and CDR2 sequences are SGHVS and FQNEAQ. V lost 2 bases, J lost 15 bases, and 16 bases lay in between. The CDR3 sequence is 13 residues long. For the CDR3, the DNA is TGTGCCAGCAGCTTAATAACTCCGGGAGAGGTGTTTTTT. Residues: CASSLITPGEVFF.

This clonotype was seen only a few times. The rearrangement joins TRBV19 to TRBJ2-3, with D perhaps TRBD1 (5 bases). The CDR3 contains 13 residues. Germline CDR1 and CDR2: LNHDA and SQIVND (reference sequence). Trimming cost V 4 bases and J 3 bases, with 8 bases left between them. CDR3 region: CASSRQRTDTQYF. The CDR3 DNA reads as TGTGCCAGTAGTAGACAGAGAACAGATACGCAGTATTTT.

There are a few counts of this clonotype. The V gene is TRBV29-1, the J gene TRBJ2-3; 15 bases fit TRBD2. CDR1 is SQVTM, CDR2 ANQGSEA, per germline. The ends lost 7 bases at V and 5 bases at J; junction bases unmatched: 13. The CDR3 is 17 amino acids. CDR3 DNA sequence: TGCAGCGCCGCGGGACTAGCGGGAGGTCGGTCCAGAGATACGCAGTATTTT. This sequence encodes CSAAGLAGGRSRDTQYF.

The chain combines TRBV6-2 or TRBV6-3 with TRBJ2-3, with D possibly called TRBD1 or TRBD2 (5 bases each). Trimming took 7 bases from V and 6 from J, leaving 11 bases between them. CDR3 length: 12 amino acids. Per germline, CDR1 MNHEY and CDR2 SVGEGT. The CDR3: CASNEGPDTQYF. The CDR3 DNA is TGTGCCAGCAATGAGGGGCCGGATACGCAGTATTTT.

V gene TRBV2 combines with J gene TRBJ2-1; D is ambiguous. The CDR3 is 15 residues long. Germline CDR1 reads SNHLY; CDR2 reads FYNNEI. V gave up 9 bases and J gave up 6 bases, with 21 bases separating them. The DNA for the CDR3 is TGTGCCAGTTCCTCGGGCCTCACTCAAGGCAATGAGCAGTTCTTC. It translates to CASSSGLTQGNEQFF.

This clonotype was counted ten times or more. V gene TRBV2 combines with J gene TRBJ2-1; D tentatively reads TRBD1 or TRBD2 (5 bases each). CDR3 length: 14 residues. The germline V gene encodes CDR1 SNHLY and CDR2 FYNNEI. Trimming shortened V by 3 bases and J by 3 bases, and 9 bases separated the two germline ends. The CDR3 nucleotides are TGTGCCAGCAGTGAGGGGACCTTCTACAATGAGCAGTTCTTC. Translated: CASSEGTFYNEQFF.

This clonotype was counted a few times. CDR3 nucleotides: TGTGCCAGCAGCCAGTTGACAGGGTCCTATGGCTACACCTTC. Encoded protein: CASSQLTGSYGYTF. The chain is built from TRBV5-4 and TRBJ1-2; TRBD1 matches 7 bases. Germline trimming cut 4 bases from V and 4 bases from J; bases unmatched to any gene: 7. The CDR3 totals 14 residues. Germline loops: CDR1 SGHNT, CDR2 YYREEE (reference sequence).

This clonotype was seen only a few times. The gene calls are TRBV5-1 and TRBJ2-7, with 13 bases that match TRBD2. Germline lookup yields CDR1 SGHRS and CDR2 YFSETQ. J lost 5 bases, V lost 6 bases, and 8 bases had no gene match. The CDR3 covers 15 residues. The CDR3 DNA reads TGCGCCAGCACCCAGCAACTAGCGGGAGGGAACGAGCAGTACTTC. Translation: CASTQQLAGGNEQYF.

In its sample, this clonotype was seen a few times. The CDR3 nucleotides read TGCGCCAGCAGCCAAGATTCACTAGTGGCAGATACGCAGTATTTT. This encodes CASSQDSLVADTQYF. The chain recombines TRBV4-3 with TRBJ2-3; maybe TRBD2 (5 bases). Germline CDR1 reads LGHNA; CDR2 reads YSLEER. The ends were cut back, 0 bases at V and 4 bases at J, with 11 bases in the middle. This CDR3 region has 15 residues.

This clonotype has at least ten counts. The genes are TRBV18 and TRBJ1-4, with TRBD1 matching over 10 bases. The CDR3 has 19 residues. The ends lost 5 bases at V and 2 bases at J; junction bases unmatched: 14. Germline V gene sequence: CDR1 KGHSH, CDR2 LQKENI. The CDR3 sequence is CASSKYGTGASATNEKLFF. The CDR3 DNA reads as TGTGCCAGCTCAAAGTATGGGACAGGGGCTTCCGCGACTAATGAAAAACTGTTTTTT.

This clonotype appeared a few times. The genes are TRBV28 and TRBJ1-2; 7 nucleotides match TRBD1. Germline trimming cut 5 bases from V and 9 bases from J; bases unmatched to any gene: 12. This CDR3 contains 14 residues. Germline-derived CDR1 and CDR2 are MDHEN and SYDVKM. The CDR3 nucleotides are TGTGCCAGCAGTGACCTAGACAGGGACGGTCGCTACACCTTC. Translation: CASSDLDRDGRYTF.

This clonotype was picked up a small number of times. This chain uses TRBV20-1 with TRBJ2-7; a weak D match, TRBD2 (5 bases). The CDR3 is 13 residues long. CDR1 and CDR2 (germline): DFQATT, SNEGSKA (reference sequence). V was pared by 4 bases and J by 2 bases, with 12 bases between. The CDR3 coding sequence is TGCAGTGCTATAACCGGGAATACCTACGAGCAGTACTTC. Protein product: CSAITGNTYEQYF.

This clonotype was picked up a small number of times. This rearrangement joins TRBV14 to TRBJ2-3, with D possibly matching TRBD2 (5 bases). Deletions cut 2 bases from V and 9 bases from J, with 18 bases between. The CDR3 is 15 residues long. In germline, CDR1 is SGHDN, CDR2 FVKESK. The CDR3 loop reads CASSQPGGPPGTQYF. CDR3 DNA sequence: TGTGCCAGCAGCCAACCAGGAGGTCCGCCTGGGACGCAGTATTTT.

The CDR3 bases are TGTGCCAGCAGCACGGGACAGGTCGGTCAGCCCCAGCATTTT. Encoded protein: CASSTGQVGQPQHF. The chain has TRBV5-4 and TRBJ1-5; 8 nucleotides match TRBD1. The CDR3 is made up of 14 amino acids. V trimming: 4 bases; J trimming: 6 bases; junction bases outside the gene matches: 6. Germline-derived CDR1 and CDR2 are SGHNT and YYREEE (reference sequence).